This entry describes one TCR beta chain. Its target antigen remains unknown. The record has no base qualities; no much larger clone is one base away. The data originate from a study of T cell responses to AZD1222 COVID-19 vaccine (dated by TCRdb to the early 2020s). About the study as a whole: AZD1222 recipients given second doses at about 4 weeks or at about 12 weeks were pooled, since spike-specific TCR depth and breadth were not found to differ between the two schedules. A total of around 240 trial participants underwent TCR sequencing, of whom 200 to 220 received two doses of AZD1222 and about 25 received two doses of the MenACWY control vaccine. Trial participants were enrolled into age subgroups of 18-55, 56-69 and 70-plus years, which contained about 150, 28 and 57 TCR-sequenced participants, respectively.

Summary of the overall study and its limitations: In the small 56-69-year group, the increase in depth fell short of significance, most likely because of low power. Conclusions about previously exposed vaccinees are limited because only five or six AZD1222 recipients were SARS-CoV-2 seropositive at baseline. After two AZD1222 doses, both the breadth and the depth of spike-specific TCRs were significantly higher than at day 0 and than in MenACWY recipients. Most participants were white British and females outnumbered males, and the authors suggested that clonal diversity may have been underestimated. Reportedly, close to half of the unique spike-specific TCRs recognized epitopes lying outside the regions that are mutated in the B.1.351 and B.1.1.7 variants. No day 14 peak-response samples were available, so repertoires were characterized only after the peak T cell response. Vaccine-associated CD4 TCRs spanned the whole spike protein, with dominant responses in regions 160-218 and 743-854.

The CDR3 regions of human TCRbeta chains were analyzed by immunosequencing. In the original analysis: TCRs in the repertoires were matched against a reference library of SARS-CoV-2-specific TCRs that had been generated with the MIRA antigen-specificity platform. Breadth was defined as the fraction of unique TCRs that were SARS-CoV-2-associated. Depth was defined as the fraction of total T cells that were SARS-CoV-2-associated. Using the MIRA data, each spike-specific TCR was mapped to the spike region that the TCR reacts to and placed in a CD4 or CD8 class. Log10-transformed breadth and depth values were compared by one-way ANOVA with Sidak's multiple comparisons tests. TCRdb carries this immuneACCESS record with in-frame sequences only. Its versions omit some clonotypes, under half of them owing to an unresolved V gene in the studies checked, with the rest unexplained. The V and J calls and the clone size are those of that table, but D and trimming were determined from the DNA. In all, the sample holds about 120,000 clones, and 85% to 95% of those were seen once. Of the sample, under 3.5% is held by the ten largest clones.

The CDR3 holds 13 amino acids from the cysteine to the phenylalanine. Of the read, only the CDR3 DNA is kept; its 39 bases are in frame from base 1. For CDR1 and CDR2, the germline V gene lists MDHEN and SYDVKM. V is shortened by 6 bases, J by 3 bases, and the region joining them spans 12 bases. The time point label on this specimen signifies: baseline before first vaccination. Samples from vaccinated people were obtained from the UK trials COV001 and COV002, which included a single-blind randomized controlled phase 2/3 trial of AZD1222 (ChAdOx1 nCoV-19) in healthy adults. For TCRbeta chain sequencing, PBMC samples from trial participants were taken at day 0 and at day 28 after the second dose.

Recombination connected TRBV28 to TRBJ2-7; D gene: possibly TRBD1, on 7 matching bases. The input for sequencing was peripheral blood, taken on day 0 of AZD1222 vaccination. The sequence came from an adult in good health. The CDR3 in this case is CASRGGQIYEQYF. The DNA sequence is given as TGTGCCAGCAGGGGGGGACAGATCTACGAGCAGTACTTC.